This T cell receptor beta chain emerged from a study of radiotherapy plus CTLA-4 blockade in lung cancer. Study-wide findings and caveats: Subsequent to radiotherapy plus ipilimumab, tumor-derived TCR clones underwent expansion in blood.

Germline V gene lookup returns CDR1 SGHAT and CDR2 FQNNGV. Germline trimming cut 5 bases from V and 6 bases from J; bases unmatched to any gene: 15. CDR3 length: 17 residues. Concerning this clone: Its antigen is as yet unknown.

Assay used: immunoSEQ multiplex PCR; TCRdb lists only in-frame clones, some missing. The sample has more than 90,000 clones, around 84% seen once; the top ten hold roughly 3.1%. This rearrangement joins TRBV11-2 to TRBJ2-1; 8 bases match TRBD2. This receptor was identified in a human donor with non-small cell lung cancer that progressed on radiotherapy plus ipilimumab. Some clones in this sample may be carry-over from other donors' samples. This material consisted of peripheral blood, taken from a patient treated with radiotherapy plus ipilimumab. The DNA for the CDR3 is TGTGCCAGCAGCCCAAAAGGGTACAGACTAGCGCCCAATGAGCAGTTCTTC. Protein sequence: CASSPKGYRLAPNEQFF.